A selection of T cell receptor beta chains follows, all from one sample in a study of Ad26.COV2.S vaccination and SARS-CoV-2 variants. TCRdb's copy holds only in-frame clones and misses some; the assay was immunoSEQ multiplex PCR. This table has 360,000 or so clones, around 87% appearing once. The starting material was peripheral blood, obtained in a trial of Ad26.COV2.S vaccine versus placebo. The receptors were sampled from a person aged 18 to 59 who received the Ad26.COV2.S COVID-19 vaccine or a placebo. The CDR3 runs from the conserved cysteine through the conserved F or W. The order of the fields is J gene, D gene, V gene, CDR3 protein. The D gene is left open where the match is weak.

TRBJ1-1,.,TRBV25-1,CASSEWGTEAFF
TRBJ1-6,.,TRBV19,CASGKANSPLHF
TRBJ1-6,TRBD1,TRBV5-1,CASTTDRANNSPLHF
TRBJ2-7,.,TRBV29-1,CSVVLAGTYEQYF
TRBJ2-2,TRBD1,TRBV23-1,CASTRQGENTGELFF
TRBJ2-1,TRBD2,TRBV6-1,CASSELAVYNEQFF
TRBJ2-7,TRBD2,TRBV6-5,CASSSTSGGAGEQYF
TRBJ1-2,.,TRBV5-1,CASSLEGGPNYGYTF
TRBJ2-7,.,TRBV7-3,CASSSTGVEQYF
TRBJ2-7,TRBD1,TRBV9,CASSVEQGRVQYF
TRBJ2-2,.,TRBV3-1/TRBV3-2,CASSQDGGPTGELFF
TRBJ1-5,TRBD1,TRBV7-2,CASSLGSGGNQPQHF
TRBJ2-5,TRBD1,TRBV11-3,CASSQGQGGKETQYF
TRBJ1-2,.,TRBV6-5,CASRQGTYGYTF
TRBJ2-5,TRBD2,TRBV5-1,CASSLGLAGVETQYF
TRBJ2-2,.,TRBV15,CATSRDRGNTGELFF
TRBJ2-7,TRBD2,TRBV13,CASRGGSSYEQYF
TRBJ1-6,.,TRBV9,CASSVEGNNSPLHF